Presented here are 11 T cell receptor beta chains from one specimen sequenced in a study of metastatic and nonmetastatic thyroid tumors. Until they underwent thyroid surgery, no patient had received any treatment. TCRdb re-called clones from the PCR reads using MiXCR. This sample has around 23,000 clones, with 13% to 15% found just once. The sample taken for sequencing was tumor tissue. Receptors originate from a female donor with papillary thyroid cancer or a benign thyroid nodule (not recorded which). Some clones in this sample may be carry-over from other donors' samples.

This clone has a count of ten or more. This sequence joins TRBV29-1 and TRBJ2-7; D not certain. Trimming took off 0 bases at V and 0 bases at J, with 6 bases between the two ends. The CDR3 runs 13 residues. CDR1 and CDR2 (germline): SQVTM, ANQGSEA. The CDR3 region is CSVEDEDSYEQYF. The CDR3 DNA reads TGCAGCGTTGAAGATGAGGACTCCTACGAGCAGTACTTC.

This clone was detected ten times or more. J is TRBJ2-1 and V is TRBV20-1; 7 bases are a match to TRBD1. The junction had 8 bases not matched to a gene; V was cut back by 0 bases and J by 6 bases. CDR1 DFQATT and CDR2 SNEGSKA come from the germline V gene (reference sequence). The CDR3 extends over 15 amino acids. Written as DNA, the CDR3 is TGCAGTGCTAGAGAGCCATTCTCAGGGGGCAATGAGCAGTTCTTC. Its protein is CSAREPFSGGNEQFF.

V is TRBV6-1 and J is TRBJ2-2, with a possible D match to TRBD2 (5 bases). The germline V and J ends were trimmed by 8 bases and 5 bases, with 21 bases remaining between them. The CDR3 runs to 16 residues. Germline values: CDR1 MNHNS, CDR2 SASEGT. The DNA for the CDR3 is TGTGCCAGCGAGATCTGTGTCCACCCGGGGACCGGGGAGCTGTTTTTT. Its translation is CASEICVHPGTGELFF.

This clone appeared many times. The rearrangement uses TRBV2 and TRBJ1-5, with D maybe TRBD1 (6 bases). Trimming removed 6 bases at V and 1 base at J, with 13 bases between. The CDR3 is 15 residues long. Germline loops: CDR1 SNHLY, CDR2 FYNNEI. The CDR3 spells CASSSRQDSNQPQHF. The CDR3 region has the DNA TGTGCCAGCAGCTCAAGACAGGACAGCAATCAGCCCCAGCATTTT.

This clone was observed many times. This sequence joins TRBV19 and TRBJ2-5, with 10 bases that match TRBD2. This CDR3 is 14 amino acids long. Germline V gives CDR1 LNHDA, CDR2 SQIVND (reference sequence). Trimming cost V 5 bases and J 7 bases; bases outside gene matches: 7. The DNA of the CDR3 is TGTGCCAGTAGTGTAAGCGGGGGGGCCGGGACCCAGTACTTC. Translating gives CASSVSGGAGTQYF.

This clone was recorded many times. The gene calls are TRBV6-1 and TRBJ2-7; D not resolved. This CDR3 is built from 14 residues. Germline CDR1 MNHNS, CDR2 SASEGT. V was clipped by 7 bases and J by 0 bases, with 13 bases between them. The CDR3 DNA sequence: TGTGCCAGCACTAACGGCAGAGGCTCCTACGAGCAGTACTTC. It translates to CASTNGRGSYEQYF.

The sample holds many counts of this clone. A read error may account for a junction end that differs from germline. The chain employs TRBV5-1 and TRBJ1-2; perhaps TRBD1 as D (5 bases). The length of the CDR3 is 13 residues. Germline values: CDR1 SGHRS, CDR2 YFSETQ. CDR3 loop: CASSLGQGNARYF. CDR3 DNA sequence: TGCGCCAGCAGCTTGGGGCAGGGTAACGCGCGCTACTTC. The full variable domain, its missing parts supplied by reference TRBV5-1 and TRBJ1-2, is KAGVTQTPRYLIKTRGQQVTLSCSPISGHRSVSWYQQTPGQGLQFLFEYFSETQRNKGNFPGRFSGRQFSNSRSEMNVSTLELGDSALYLCASSLGQGNARYFGSGTRLTVV.

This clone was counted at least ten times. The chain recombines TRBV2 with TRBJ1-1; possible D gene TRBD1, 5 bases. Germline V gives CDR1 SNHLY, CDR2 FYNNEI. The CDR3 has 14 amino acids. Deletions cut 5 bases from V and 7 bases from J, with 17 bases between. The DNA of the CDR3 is TGTGCCAGCAGTCAATCGTTGGGACGGGGTGAAGCTTTCTTT. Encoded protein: CASSQSLGRGEAFF.

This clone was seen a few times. The CDR3 protein is CASSYGTGGGFNQPQHF. CDR3 bases: TGTGCCAGCAGTTACGGGACAGGGGGCGGCTTCAATCAGCCCCAGCATTTT. The chain has TRBV6-2 or TRBV6-3 and TRBJ1-5; 12 bases align to TRBD1. The CDR3 covers 17 residues. Per germline, CDR1 MNHEY and CDR2 SVGEGT. V was pared by 2 bases and J by 3 bases, with 5 bases of the junction left unmatched.

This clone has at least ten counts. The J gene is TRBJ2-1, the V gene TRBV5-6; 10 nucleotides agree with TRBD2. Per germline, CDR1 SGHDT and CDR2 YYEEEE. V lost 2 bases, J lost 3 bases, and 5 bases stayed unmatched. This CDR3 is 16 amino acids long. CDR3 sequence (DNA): TGTGCCAGCAGCTTCCCCGGGACTAGCGTCTACAATGAGCAGTTCTTC. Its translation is CASSFPGTSVYNEQFF.

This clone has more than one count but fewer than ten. CDR3 coding DNA: TGTGCCAGCAGTGAGGACGGTTCTGCTGAAGCTTTCTTT. It translates to CASSEDGSAEAFF. This chain links TRBV7-3 with TRBJ1-1; D gene unclear. Germline CDR1 and CDR2: SGHTA and FQGTGA. Trimming took off 6 bases at V and 6 bases at J, with 14 bases between the two ends. The CDR3 spans 13 residues.